This T cell receptor beta chain was retrieved from a study of PD-L1 blockade in urothelial cancer. Study information: Blood was tested 3 weeks (second dose) and 6 weeks into treatment.

Time point here: peripheral blood 6 weeks after treatment start. Only in-frame clones appear in the TCRdb table, and some are missing; sequencing was by immunoSEQ multiplex PCR. The sample yields 83,000 or so clones, roughly 85% seen once. Material: PBMCs, obtained around atezolizumab (anti-PD-L1) treatment. This receptor was obtained from a man between 65 and 79 years old with urothelial cancer.

The CDR3 reads CASSSLAGGGNEQFF. The CDR3 DNA reads TGCGCCAGCAGCTCCCTAGCGGGGGGGGGAAATGAGCAGTTCTTC. This chain joins TRBV5-1 and TRBJ2-1, with 12 bases lining up with TRBD2. V was pared by 3 bases and J by 7 bases, with 5 bases of the junction left unmatched. CDR1 and CDR2 (germline): SGHRS, YFSETQ. CDR3 size: 15 residues.